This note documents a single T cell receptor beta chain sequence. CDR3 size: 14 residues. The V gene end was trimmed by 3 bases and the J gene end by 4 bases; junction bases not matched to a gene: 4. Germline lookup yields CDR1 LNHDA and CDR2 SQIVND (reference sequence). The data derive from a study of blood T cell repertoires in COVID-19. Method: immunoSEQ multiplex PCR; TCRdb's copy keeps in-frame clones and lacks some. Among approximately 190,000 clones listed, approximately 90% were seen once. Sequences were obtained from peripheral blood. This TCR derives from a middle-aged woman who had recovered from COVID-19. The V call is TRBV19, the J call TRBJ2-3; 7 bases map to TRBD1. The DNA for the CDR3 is TGTGCCAGTAGTATTCGGGGACAGTCAGATACGCAGTATTTT. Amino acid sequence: CASSIRGQSDTQYF. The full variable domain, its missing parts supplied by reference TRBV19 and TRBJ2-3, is DGGITQSPKYLFRKEGQNVTLSCEQNLNHDAMYWYRQDPGQGLRLIYYSQIVNDFQKGDIAEGYSVSREKKESFPLTVTSAQKNPTAFYLCASSIRGQSDTQYFGPGTRLTVL.